A single sample gave rise to the 12 T cell receptor beta chains below, sequenced in a study of blood T cell repertoires in COVID-19. This table comes from immunoSEQ multiplex PCR, and its TCRdb copy is limited to in-frame clones, with some not included. Of 85,000 to 120,000 clones listed, roughly four fifths are singletons. The specimen was peripheral blood. The receptors were gathered from a man at least 80 years old with COVID-19, enrolled during active disease.

The rearrangement uses TRBV12-3 or TRBV12-4 and TRBJ1-1; D possibly corresponds to TRBD1 (5 bases). V lost 3 bases and J lost 1, with 6 bases in between. This CDR3 spans 13 amino acids. This chain's CDR3 is CASSFQGNTEAFF. The CDR3, as DNA: TGTGCCAGCAGTTTCCAGGGGAACACTGAAGCTTTCTTT.

This clone came up a few times. This chain connects TRBV7-6 to TRBJ1-1; TRBD1 might be the D (5 bases). Trimming removed 3 bases at V and 0 bases at J, with 11 bases between. The CDR3 consists of 15 residues. Germline V gene sequence: CDR1 SGHVS, CDR2 FNYEAQ. CDR3: CASSFRVGMNTEAFF. The CDR3 DNA is TGTGCCAGCAGCTTCAGGGTTGGAATGAACACTGAAGCTTTCTTT.

The chain's CDR3 is CASSYAANLNTGELFF. DNA of the CDR3: TGTGCCAGCAGTTATGCGGCCAACTTGAACACCGGGGAGCTGTTTTTT. The chain combines TRBV6-5 with TRBJ2-2; D not certain. The V end lost 3 bases, the J end lost 1 base, and 12 bases lay between the germline ends. The CDR3 covers 16 residues. CDR1 and CDR2 from the germline V gene are MNHEY and SVGAGI.

The V gene is TRBV10-3, the J gene TRBJ2-7, with D maybe TRBD2 (6 bases). CDR3 length equals 13 residues. Germline lookup yields CDR1 ENHRY and CDR2 SYGVKD. V gave up 10 bases and J gave up 2 bases, with 15 bases separating them. The CDR3 coding sequence is TGTGCCAGTTTCCGGGACTTTCCCTACGAGCAGTACTTC. Protein: CASFRDFPYEQYF.

This rearrangement joins TRBV5-6 to TRBJ1-5, with TRBD1 identical over 7 bases. Germline V lookup: CDR1 SGHDT, CDR2 YYEEEE. The CDR3 extends over 16 amino acids. Trimming removed 1 base from V and 4 bases from J; junction bases left unmatched: 8. The CDR3 bases are TGTGCCAGCAGCTTGACAGGGGAGGAGAGGAATCAGCCCCAGCATTTT. It yields the protein CASSLTGEERNQPQHF.

V and J are TRBV5-1 and TRBJ1-6; 7 nucleotides align to TRBD1. This CDR3 contains 16 residues. Germline CDR1 and CDR2: SGHRS and YFSETQ. V shed 4 bases and J 7 bases; nucleotides not matched to a gene: 11. CDR3 bases: TGCGCCAGCAGCCCTGGAGGCGGGACAGAGAATTCACCCCTCCACTTT. As protein: CASSPGGGTENSPLHF.

The rearrangement uses TRBV19 and TRBJ1-6, with a possible D match to TRBD1 (5 bases). Trimming cost V 7 bases and J 14 bases, with 21 bases left between them. This CDR3 is built from 14 residues. CDR1 LNHDA and CDR2 SQIVND come from the germline V gene (reference sequence). The CDR3 region has the DNA TGTGCCAGTACCACCCGGGACTATAATAATACCCTCCACTTT. Its translation is CASTTRDYNNTLHF.

The J gene is TRBJ1-2, the V gene TRBV18, with 9 bases fitting TRBD1. V lost 3 bases to trimming and J lost 6 bases; unmatched junction nucleotides: 17. CDR1 KGHSH and CDR2 LQKENI come from the germline V gene. CDR3 length equals 18 residues. This CDR3 reads CASSPRLDPGQGENGYTF. The CDR3 DNA sequence: TGTGCCAGCTCACCTCGACTCGACCCGGGACAGGGAGAGAATGGCTACACCTTC.

CDR3: CATSRAREGTNTEAFF. The CDR3 nucleotides read TGTGCCACCAGCAGAGCTAGGGAGGGGACGAACACTGAAGCTTTCTTT. The chain joins TRBV15 to TRBJ1-1, with D perhaps matching TRBD1 (5 bases). This CDR3 region has 16 residues. V gave up 1 base and J gave up 1 base, with 13 bases separating them. CDR1 is LNHNV and CDR2 is YYDKDF in the germline V gene (reference sequence).

The J gene is TRBJ2-1, the V gene TRBV7-3; 11 bases are shared with TRBD2. Per the germline V gene, CDR1 is SGHTA and CDR2 is FQGTGA. V lost 2 bases and J lost 9; bases outside the gene matches: 12. CDR3 size: 17 residues. CDR3 residues: CASSLLGTSGSSSEQFF. CDR3 in DNA: TGTGCCAGCAGCTTACTGGGTACTAGCGGGAGCAGTAGTGAGCAGTTCTTC.

The J gene is TRBJ2-1, the V gene TRBV7-2; possible D gene TRBD1, 6 bases. V was shortened by 6 bases and J by 9 bases, with 24 bases between the two germline ends. The CDR3 length is 16 residues. Germline V gene data show CDR1 as SGHTA and CDR2 as FQGNSA. CDR3 protein: CASRVLYRVVRGEQFF. CDR3 sequence (DNA): TGTGCCAGCAGAGTCCTGTACAGGGTGGTTCGCGGTGAGCAGTTCTTC.

The chain has TRBV14 and TRBJ2-7; D perhaps matches TRBD2 (5 bases). The CDR3 runs to 16 residues. Trimming left V 4 bases short and J 3 bases short, with 19 bases between. Germline CDR1 is SGHDN and CDR2 is FVKESK. The DNA for the CDR3 is TGTGCCAGCAGCCGCGGGCAGGATTGGACTTTCTACGAGCAGTACTTC. Its translation is CASSRGQDWTFYEQYF.